This T cell receptor (beta chain) was sequenced in a study of cytomegalovirus exposure and HLA in healthy donors. General study points: The study recorded over 150 TCR beta chains that were cytomegalovirus-associated. The classifier, whose performance was assessed in both the original and validation cohorts, reportedly diagnosed cytomegalovirus status with high specificity and sensitivity. Rarity characterized most TCR sequences, yet some public TCRs appeared in many donors.

Clones were sequenced by immunoSEQ multiplex PCR, and TCRdb holds only the in-frame ones, with some missing. The repertoire holds over 150,000 clones, with roughly 86% as singletons. Germline CDR1 reads SGHAT; CDR2 reads FQDESV (reference sequence). CDR3 length equals 16 residues. V lost 6 bases and J 0 bases, leaving 18 bases between the germline ends. A remark on this clone: The target antigen is unknown.

The donors belonged to the roughly 120-subject validation cohort, separate from the roughly 720-subject first cohort. The source of this sequence is a man between 18 and 29 years old in good health and CMV-seropositive. The chain uses TRBV11-1 and TRBJ2-7; maybe TRBD2 (5 bases). The sequencing sample was made of PBMCs. CDR3 sequence: CASSSFPDYSSYEQYF. The CDR3 DNA is TGTGCCAGCAGTTCCTTTCCAGACTACTCCTCCTACGAGCAGTACTTC.